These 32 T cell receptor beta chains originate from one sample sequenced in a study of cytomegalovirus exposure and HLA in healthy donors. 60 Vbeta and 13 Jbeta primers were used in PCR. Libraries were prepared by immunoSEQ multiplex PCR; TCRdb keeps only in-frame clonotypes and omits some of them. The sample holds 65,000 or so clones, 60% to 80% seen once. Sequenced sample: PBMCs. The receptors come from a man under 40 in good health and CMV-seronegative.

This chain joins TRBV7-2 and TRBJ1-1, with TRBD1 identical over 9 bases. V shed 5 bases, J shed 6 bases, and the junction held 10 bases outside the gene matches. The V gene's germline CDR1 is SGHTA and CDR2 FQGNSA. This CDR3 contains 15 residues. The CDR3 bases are TGTGCCAGCAGCAGGTTTCCGGGACAGGGCTCTGAAGCTTTCTTT. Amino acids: CASSRFPGQGSEAFF.

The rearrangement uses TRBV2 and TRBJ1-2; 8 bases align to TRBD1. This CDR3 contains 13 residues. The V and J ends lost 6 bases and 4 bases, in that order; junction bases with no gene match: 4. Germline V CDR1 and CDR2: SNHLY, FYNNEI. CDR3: CASSDTGGYGYTF. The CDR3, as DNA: TGTGCCAGCAGCGACACAGGGGGCTATGGCTACACCTTC.

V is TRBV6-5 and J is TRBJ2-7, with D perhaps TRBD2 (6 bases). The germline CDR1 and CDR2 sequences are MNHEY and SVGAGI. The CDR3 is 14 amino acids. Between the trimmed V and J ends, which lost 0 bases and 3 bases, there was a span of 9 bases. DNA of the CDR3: TGTGCCAGCAGTTACTCGGGGCGGGACTACGAGCAGTACTTC. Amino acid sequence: CASSYSGRDYEQYF.

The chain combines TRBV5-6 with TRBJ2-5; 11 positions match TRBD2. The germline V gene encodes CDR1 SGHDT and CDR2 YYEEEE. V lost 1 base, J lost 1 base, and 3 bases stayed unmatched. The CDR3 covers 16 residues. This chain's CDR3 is CASSLLLAGVQETQYF. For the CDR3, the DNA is TGTGCCAGCAGCTTGTTACTAGCGGGAGTCCAAGAGACCCAGTACTTC.

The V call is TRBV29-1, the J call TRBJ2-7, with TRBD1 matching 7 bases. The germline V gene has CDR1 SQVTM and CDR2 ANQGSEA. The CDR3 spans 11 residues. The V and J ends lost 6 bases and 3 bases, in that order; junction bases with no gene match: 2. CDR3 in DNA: TGCAGCGTCGGACAGGACTACGAGCAGTACTTC. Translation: CSVGQDYEQYF.

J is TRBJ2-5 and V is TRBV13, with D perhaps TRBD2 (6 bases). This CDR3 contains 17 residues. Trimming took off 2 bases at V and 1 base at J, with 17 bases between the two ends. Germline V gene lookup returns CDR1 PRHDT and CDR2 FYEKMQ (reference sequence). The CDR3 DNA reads TGTGCCAGCAGCTTACCTCAATGGGGGGTTCGCCAAGAGACCCAGTACTTC. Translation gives CASSLPQWGVRQETQYF.

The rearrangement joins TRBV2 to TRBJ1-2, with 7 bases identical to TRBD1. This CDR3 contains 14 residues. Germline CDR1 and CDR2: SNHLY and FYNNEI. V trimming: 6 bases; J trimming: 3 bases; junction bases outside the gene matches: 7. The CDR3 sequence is CASRPLDRDYGYTF. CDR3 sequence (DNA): TGTGCCAGCAGACCTCTCGACAGGGACTATGGCTACACCTTC.

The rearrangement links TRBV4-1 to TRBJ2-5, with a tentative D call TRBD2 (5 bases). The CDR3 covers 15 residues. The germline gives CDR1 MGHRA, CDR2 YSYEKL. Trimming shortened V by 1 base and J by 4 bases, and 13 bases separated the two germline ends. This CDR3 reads CASSQVPRGGETQYF. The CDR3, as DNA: TGCGCCAGCAGCCAAGTTCCCCGCGGAGGAGAGACCCAGTACTTC.

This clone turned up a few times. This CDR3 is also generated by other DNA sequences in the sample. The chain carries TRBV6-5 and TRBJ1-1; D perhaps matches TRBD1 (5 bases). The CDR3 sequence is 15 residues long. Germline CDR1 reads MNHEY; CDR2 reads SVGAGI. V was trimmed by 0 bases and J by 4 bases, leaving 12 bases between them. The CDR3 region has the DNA TGTGCCAGCAGTTACTCAACGGGGGGAAGCACTGAAGCTTTCTTT. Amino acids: CASSYSTGGSTEAFF.

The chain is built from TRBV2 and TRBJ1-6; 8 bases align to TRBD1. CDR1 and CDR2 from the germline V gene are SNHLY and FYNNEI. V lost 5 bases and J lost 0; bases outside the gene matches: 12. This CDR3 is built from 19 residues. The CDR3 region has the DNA TGTGCCAGCAGTTTCGACAGGGGCTGGGGTAGCTCCTATAATTCACCCCTCCACTTT. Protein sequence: CASSFDRGWGSSYNSPLHF. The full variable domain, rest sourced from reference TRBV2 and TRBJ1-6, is EPEVTQTPSHQVTQMGQEVILRCVPISNHLYFYWYRQILGQKVEFLVSFYNNEISEKSEIFDDQFSVERPDGSNFTLKIRSTKLEDSAMYFCASSFDRGWGSSYNSPLHFGNGTRLTVT.

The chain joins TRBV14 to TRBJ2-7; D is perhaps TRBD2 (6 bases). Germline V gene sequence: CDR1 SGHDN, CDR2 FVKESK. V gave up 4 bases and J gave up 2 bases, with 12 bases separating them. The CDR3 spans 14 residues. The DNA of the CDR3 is TGTGCCAGCAGCCGGGTCGGAGGGACCTACGAGCAGTACTTC. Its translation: CASSRVGGTYEQYF. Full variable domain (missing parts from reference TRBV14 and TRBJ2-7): EAGVTQFPSHSVIEKGQTVTLRCDPISGHDNLYWYRRVMGKEIKFLLHFVKESKQDESGMPNNRFLAERTGGTYSTLKVQPAELEDSGVYFCASSRVGGTYEQYFGPGTRLTVT.

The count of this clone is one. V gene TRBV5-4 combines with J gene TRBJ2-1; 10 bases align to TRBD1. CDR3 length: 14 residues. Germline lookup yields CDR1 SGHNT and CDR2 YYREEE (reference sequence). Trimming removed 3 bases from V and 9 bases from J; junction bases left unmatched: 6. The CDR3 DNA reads TGTGCCAGCAGCTGGGGGACAGGGGACGGTGAGCAGTTCTTC. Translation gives CASSWGTGDGEQFF.

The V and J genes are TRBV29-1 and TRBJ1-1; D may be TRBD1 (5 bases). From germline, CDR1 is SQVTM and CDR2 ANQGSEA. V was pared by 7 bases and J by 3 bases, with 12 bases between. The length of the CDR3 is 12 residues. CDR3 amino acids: CSAGWGDTEAFF. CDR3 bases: TGCAGCGCGGGCTGGGGGGACACTGAAGCTTTCTTT.

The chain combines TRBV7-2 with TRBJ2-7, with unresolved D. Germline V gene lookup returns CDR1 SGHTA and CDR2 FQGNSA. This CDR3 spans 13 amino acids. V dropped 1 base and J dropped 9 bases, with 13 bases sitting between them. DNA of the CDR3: TGTGCCAGCAGCTTAGATCTAATGTCCCCGCAGTACTTC. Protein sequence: CASSLDLMSPQYF. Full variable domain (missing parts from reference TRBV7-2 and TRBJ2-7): GAGVSQSPSNKVTEKGKDVELRCDPISGHTALYWYRQSLGQGLEFLIYFQGNSAPDKSGLPSDRFSAERTGGSVSTLTIQRTQQEDSAVYLCASSLDLMSPQYFGPGTRLTVT.

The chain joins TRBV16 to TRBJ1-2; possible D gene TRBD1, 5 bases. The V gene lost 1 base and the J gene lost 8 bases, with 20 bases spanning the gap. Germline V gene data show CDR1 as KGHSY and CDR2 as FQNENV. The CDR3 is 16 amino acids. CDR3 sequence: CASSQWAGQIGRGYTF. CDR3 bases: TGTGCCAGCAGCCAATGGGCAGGGCAAATTGGGCGAGGCTACACCTTC. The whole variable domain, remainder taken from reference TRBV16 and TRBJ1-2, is GEEVAQTPKHLVRGEGQKAKLYCAPIKGHSYVFWYQQVLKNEFKFLISFQNENVFDETGMPKERFSAKCLPNSPCSLEIQATKLEDSAVYFCASSQWAGQIGRGYTFGSGTRLTVV.

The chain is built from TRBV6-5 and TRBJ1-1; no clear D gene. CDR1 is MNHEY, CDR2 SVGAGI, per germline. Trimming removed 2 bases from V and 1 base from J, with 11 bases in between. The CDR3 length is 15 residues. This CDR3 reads CASSYRRERNTEAFF. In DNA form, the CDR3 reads TGTGCCAGCAGTTACAGGCGGGAGAGGAACACTGAAGCTTTCTTT.

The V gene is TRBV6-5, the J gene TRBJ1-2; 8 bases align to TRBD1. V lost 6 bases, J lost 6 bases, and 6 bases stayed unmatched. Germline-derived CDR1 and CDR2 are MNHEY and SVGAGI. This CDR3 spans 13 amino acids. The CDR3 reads CASRRQGNNGYTF. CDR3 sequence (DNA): TGTGCCAGCAGGAGACAGGGGAACAATGGCTACACCTTC.

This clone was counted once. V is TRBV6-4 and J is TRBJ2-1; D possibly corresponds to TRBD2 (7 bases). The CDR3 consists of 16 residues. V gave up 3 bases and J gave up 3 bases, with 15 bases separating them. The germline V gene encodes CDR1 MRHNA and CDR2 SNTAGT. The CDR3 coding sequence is TGTGCCAGCAGTGAAAGGGGGGGCTTGAGCTACAATGAGCAGTTCTTC. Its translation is CASSERGGLSYNEQFF.

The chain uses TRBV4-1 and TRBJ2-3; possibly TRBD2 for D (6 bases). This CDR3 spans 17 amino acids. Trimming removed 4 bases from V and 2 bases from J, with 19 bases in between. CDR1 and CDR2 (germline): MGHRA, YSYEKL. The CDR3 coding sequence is TGCGCCAGCAGCCGCGCCAGGGCGCGGGGTTTCACAGATACGCAGTATTTT. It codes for CASSRARARGFTDTQYF.

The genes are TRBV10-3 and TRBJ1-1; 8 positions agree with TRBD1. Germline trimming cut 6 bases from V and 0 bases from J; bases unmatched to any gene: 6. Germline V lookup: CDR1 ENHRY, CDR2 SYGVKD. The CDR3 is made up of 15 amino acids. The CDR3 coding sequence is TGTGCCATCAGGTCAGGGGGCGGAATGAACACTGAAGCTTTCTTT. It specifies CAIRSGGGMNTEAFF.

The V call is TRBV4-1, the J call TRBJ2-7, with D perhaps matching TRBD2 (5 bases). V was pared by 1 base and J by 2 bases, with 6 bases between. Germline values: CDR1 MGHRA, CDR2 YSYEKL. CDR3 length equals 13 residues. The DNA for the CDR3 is TGCGCCAGCAGCCAAGGGGGAGCCTACGAGCAGTACTTC. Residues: CASSQGGAYEQYF.

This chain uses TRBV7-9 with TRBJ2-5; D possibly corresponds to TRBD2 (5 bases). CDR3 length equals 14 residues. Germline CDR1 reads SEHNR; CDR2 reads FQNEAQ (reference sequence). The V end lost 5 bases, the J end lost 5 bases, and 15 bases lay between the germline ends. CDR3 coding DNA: TGTGCCAGCAGCCTCGTAGCTAGCTTGGAGACCCAGTACTTC. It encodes CASSLVASLETQYF.

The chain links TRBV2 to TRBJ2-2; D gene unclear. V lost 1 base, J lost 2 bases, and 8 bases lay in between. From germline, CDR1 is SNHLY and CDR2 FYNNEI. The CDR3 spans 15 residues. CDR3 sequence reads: CASSEGRINTGELFF. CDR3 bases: TGTGCCAGCAGTGAAGGGCGGATCAACACCGGGGAGCTGTTTTTT.

The CDR3 sequence: CASSPAGPLNTEAFF. The CDR3 region has the DNA TGCGCCAGCAGCCCGGCAGGTCCCCTGAACACTGAAGCTTTCTTT. This chain uses TRBV5-1 with TRBJ1-1; D uncertain. V was trimmed by 4 bases and J by 0 bases, leaving 13 bases between them. Germline V gene sequence: CDR1 SGHRS, CDR2 YFSETQ. The CDR3 has 15 amino acids.

The CDR3 spells CAISERAGRQETQYF. The CDR3 DNA follows: TGTGCCATCAGTGAAAGGGCGGGGCGGCAAGAGACCCAGTACTTC. The J gene is TRBJ2-5, the V gene TRBV10-3; D possibly corresponds to TRBD2 (6 bases). This CDR3 has 15 amino acids. The ends were cut back, 3 bases at V and 2 bases at J, with 13 bases in the middle. Germline V gene data show CDR1 as ENHRY and CDR2 as SYGVKD.

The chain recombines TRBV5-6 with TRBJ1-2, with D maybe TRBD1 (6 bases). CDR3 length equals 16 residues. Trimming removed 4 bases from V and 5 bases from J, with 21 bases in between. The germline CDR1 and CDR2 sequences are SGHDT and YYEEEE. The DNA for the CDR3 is TGTGCCAGCAGCCGCCTAAACCGGGGGGGCGCGTATGGCTACACCTTC. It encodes CASSRLNRGGAYGYTF.

Here the CDR3 DNA reads TGTGCCAGCAGGAAGGGACAGGGATCCACCTACGAGCAGTACTTC. Its protein is CASRKGQGSTYEQYF. The chain uses TRBV2 and TRBJ2-7; TRBD1 aligns across 9 bases. With 6 bases clipped from V and 2 bases from J, the junction kept 8 bases outside the gene matches. CDR1 is SNHLY, CDR2 FYNNEI, per germline. The CDR3 is 15 residues long.

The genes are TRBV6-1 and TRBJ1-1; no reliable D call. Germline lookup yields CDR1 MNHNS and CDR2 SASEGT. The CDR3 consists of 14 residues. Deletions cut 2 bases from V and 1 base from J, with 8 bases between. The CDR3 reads CASSELGGNTEAFF. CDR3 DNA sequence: TGTGCCAGCAGTGAATTGGGAGGGAACACTGAAGCTTTCTTT.

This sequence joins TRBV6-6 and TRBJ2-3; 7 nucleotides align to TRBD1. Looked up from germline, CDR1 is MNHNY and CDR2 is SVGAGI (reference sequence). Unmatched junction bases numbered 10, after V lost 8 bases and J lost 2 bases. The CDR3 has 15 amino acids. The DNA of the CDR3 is TGTGCCAGCGAAACTAGGGACAGAAACACAGATACGCAGTATTTT. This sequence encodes CASETRDRNTDTQYF.

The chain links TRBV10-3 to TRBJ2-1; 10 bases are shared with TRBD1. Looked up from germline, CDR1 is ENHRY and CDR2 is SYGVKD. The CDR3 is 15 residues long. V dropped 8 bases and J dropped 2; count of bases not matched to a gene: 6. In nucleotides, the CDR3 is TGTGCCATCTCTGTGGGACAGGGGACCTACAATGAGCAGTTCTTC. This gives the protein CAISVGQGTYNEQFF.

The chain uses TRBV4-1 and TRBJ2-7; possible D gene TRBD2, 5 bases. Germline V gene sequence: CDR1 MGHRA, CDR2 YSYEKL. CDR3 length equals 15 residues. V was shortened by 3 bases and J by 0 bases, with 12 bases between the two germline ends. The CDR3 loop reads CASSQVGEYSYEQYF. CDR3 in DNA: TGCGCCAGCAGCCAGGTCGGGGAATACTCCTACGAGCAGTACTTC.

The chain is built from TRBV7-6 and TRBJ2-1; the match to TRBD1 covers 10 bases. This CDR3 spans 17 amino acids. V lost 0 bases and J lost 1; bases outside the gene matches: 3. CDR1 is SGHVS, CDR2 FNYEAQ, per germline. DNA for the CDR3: TGTGCCAGCAGCTTAGCGAGGGGACAGGGGTCCTACAATGAGCAGTTCTTC. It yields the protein CASSLARGQGSYNEQFF.